Below, one T cell receptor (beta chain) is given with its context. Its antigen is as yet unknown. The CDR3 is 12 amino acids. Trimming took off 6 bases at V and 6 bases at J, with 11 bases between the two ends. Germline CDR1 reads SGHVS; CDR2 reads FQNEAQ. This table comes from immunoSEQ multiplex PCR, and its TCRdb copy is limited to in-frame clones, with some not included. The repertoire has around 39,000 clones, around nine tenths of them found once; the top ten carry 0.43%. These data belong to a study of STAT3 mutations in large granular lymphocyte leukemia. Overall study results and limits: No sample exists from the first appearance of each clone. Every T-LGLL patient had at least one immunodominant TCRbeta clonotype.

This chain connects TRBV7-8 to TRBJ1-2, with D possibly matching TRBD1 (5 bases). The source is a human donor with T large granular lymphocyte leukemia. Some clones in this sample may be carry-over from other donors' samples. The sample comprised PBMCs. The CDR3 bases are TGTGCCAGCAGTTCAGGGAAGGATGGCTACACCTTC. Its translation: CASSSGKDGYTF.